Described below is a single T cell receptor (beta chain) sequence and its context. The sample is drawn from a study of cytomegalovirus exposure and HLA in healthy donors. CDR1 is SGDLS, CDR2 YYNGEE, per germline. CDR3 length equals 16 residues. The V gene end was trimmed by 3 bases and the J gene end by 6 bases; junction bases not matched to a gene: 6. Here immunoSEQ multiplex PCR was the method, and the copy in TCRdb shows in-frame clones only, minus some. The profile shows around 180,000 clones, 84% of them singletons. The donors belonged to the 120-subject validation cohort, separate from the roughly 710-subject first cohort.

This sequence originates from a man aged 18 to 35 in good health and CMV-seropositive. Sample: PBMCs. V is TRBV9 and J is TRBJ2-2; 12 nucleotides agree with TRBD2. CDR3 region: CASSALTSGSAGELFF. The CDR3 DNA reads as TGTGCCAGCAGCGCCCTGACTAGCGGGAGTGCCGGGGAGCTGTTTTTT.